A selection of T cell receptor beta chains follows, all from one sample in a study of T-cell reconstitution after alpha-beta-depleted transplantation in children. A single record per CDR3 protein comes from TCRdb applying MiXCR to the PCR reads. The sample yields approximately 800,000 distinct CDR3 sequences, approximately 15% seen once. Sequences were derived from PBMCs, mostly from graft donor cells, sampled 360 days after TCRalphabeta/CD19-depleted stem cell transplant. These receptors originate from a male patient under 18 who had a stem cell transplant for acute lymphoblastic leukemia, so the T cells may come from the graft donor. The CDR3 runs from the conserved cysteine through the conserved F or W. D genes are given only for firm matches.

>TRBJ2-7|.|15|TRBV12-3/TRBV12-4
CASSLIRGRPEEQYF
>TRBJ2-7|.|13|TRBV20-1
CSAGDSTSYEQYF
>TRBJ1-2|.|12|TRBV5-6
CASSSDELRYTF
>TRBJ1-1|.|17|TRBV11-2
CASSVDRLRIGFPPAFF
>TRBJ2-2|.|12|TRBV7-9
CASSWGFGELFF
>TRBJ2-7|.|12|TRBV29-1
CSGGERSYEQYF
>TRBJ2-2|TRBD2|15|TRBV3-1
CASSLGLARGGELFF
>TRBJ2-1|.|18|TRBV21-1
CASSKANRGREKKGEQFF
>TRBJ2-2|.|12|TRBV30
CAWWVKVGELFF
>TRBJ1-1|.|15|TRBV19
CASSIGAGLNTEAFF
>TRBJ2-1|TRBD2|16|TRBV20-1
CSARDGAGVLDNEQFF
>TRBJ2-7|.|16|TRBV2
CASSESGYSLSYEQYF
>TRBJ1-5|.|13|TRBV27
CASSLTAPWPQHF
>TRBJ2-5|TRBD2|18|TRBV12-3/TRBV12-4
CACSPVRTSGNGQETQYF
>TRBJ2-3|.|15|TRBV14
CASSPLFPPTDTQYF
>TRBJ2-7|TRBD2|11|TRBV29-1
CSVSGSSEQYF
>TRBJ2-7|.|15|TRBV12-3/TRBV12-4
CASRGGGQLEDEQYF
>TRBJ2-1|.|15|TRBV12-3/TRBV12-4
CASSFFAGTGNEQFF
>TRBJ2-3|TRBD2|16|TRBV3-1
CASSSSGRASTDTQYF
>TRBJ2-7|TRBD1|15|TRBV27
CASSLHGTGSYEQYF
>TRBJ2-1|TRBD1|18|TRBV12-3/TRBV12-4
CAICGSVETGFPYNEQFF
>TRBJ1-1|.|14|TRBV3-1
CASSRREGNTEAFF
>TRBJ2-1|TRBD2|15|TRBV7-4
CASSWVERECHEQFF
>TRBJ2-3|TRBD2|17|TRBV7-9
CASSLGLAGARADTQYF
>TRBJ2-5|.|13|TRBV28
CASQAPYQETQYF
>TRBJ1-6|.|14|TRBV2
CASSIRFYNSPLHF
>TRBJ2-1|.|15|TRBV5-1
CASSLSAASYNEQFF
>TRBJ1-4|TRBD1|15|TRBV18
CASSPQGFGTGELFF